There are a few counts of the clone carrying this TCR beta chain. MiXCR, applied by TCRdb to the RT-PCR reads, yields one record per CDR3 protein. The sample shows about 680,000 distinct CDR3 sequences, more than 13% of them seen only once. This receptor was obtained from a female donor in good health, serving as a healthy control. What was sequenced was memory CD4+ T cells from blood.

CDR3 region: CATSNWGGDTQYF. The CDR3 DNA reads TGTGCCACCAGCAACTGGGGCGGGGATACGCAGTATTTT. This chain joins TRBV15 and TRBJ2-3; the D gene could be TRBD1 or TRBD2 (5 bases each). The CDR3 has 13 residues. The germline V and J ends were trimmed by 4 bases and 6 bases, with 11 bases remaining between them. Germline V gene lookup returns CDR1 LNHNV and CDR2 YYDKDF (reference sequence). The full variable domain, its missing parts supplied by reference TRBV15 and TRBJ2-3, is DAMVIQNPRYQVTQFGKPVTLSCSQTLNHNVMYWYQQKSSQAPKLLFHYYDKDFNNEADTPDNFQSRRPNTSFCFLDIRSPGLGDTAMYLCATSNWGGDTQYFGPGTRLTVL.